These 5 T cell receptor beta chains came from one sample sequenced in a study of T cell changes during pregnancy in multiple sclerosis. TCRdb's copy holds only in-frame clones and misses some; the assay was immunoSEQ multiplex PCR. This sample has around 100,000 clones, with around nine tenths found just once. Material: peripheral blood, obtained after pregnancy. All receptors come from a female donor with multiple sclerosis, enrolled in a pregnancy study.

The V call is TRBV7-9, the J call TRBJ2-5; 9 bases fit TRBD1. J was trimmed by 4 bases and V by 1 base; bases with no gene match: 7. Looked up from germline, CDR1 is SEHNR and CDR2 is FQNEAQ (reference sequence). The CDR3 has 16 residues. CDR3 region: CASSLDPGQGRETQYF. The CDR3 nucleotides read TGTGCCAGCAGCTTAGATCCGGGACAGGGAAGAGAGACCCAGTACTTC.

This clone was found once. V and J are TRBV5-4 and TRBJ2-5; 11 bases agree with TRBD2. The CDR3 is 15 residues long. Germline loops: CDR1 SGHNT, CDR2 YYREEE (reference sequence). With 3 bases clipped from V and 3 bases from J, the junction kept 4 bases outside the gene matches. The CDR3: CASSSGLAEKETQYF. The CDR3 DNA reads as TGTGCCAGCAGCTCGGGACTAGCGGAGAAAGAGACCCAGTACTTC.

The gene calls are TRBV11-2 and TRBJ1-1; D perhaps matches TRBD1 (6 bases). The V and J ends lost 1 base and 5 bases respectively, with 8 bases between them. The CDR3 contains 13 residues. The germline V gene encodes CDR1 SGHAT and CDR2 FQNNGV. The CDR3 loop is CASSLAGATEAFF. Here the CDR3 DNA reads TGTGCCAGCAGCTTAGCAGGGGCGACTGAAGCTTTCTTT. Variable domain in full (rest from reference TRBV11-2 and TRBJ1-1): EAGVAQSPRYKIIEKRQSVAFWCNPISGHATLYWYQQILGQGPKLLIQFQNNGVVDDSQLPKDRFSAERLKGVDSTLKIQPAKLEDSAVYLCASSLAGATEAFFGQGTRLTVV.

The rearrangement joins TRBV27 to TRBJ1-2, with 7 bases matching TRBD1. Germline V lookup: CDR1 MNHEY, CDR2 SMNVEV (reference sequence). There are 13 residues in the CDR3. V gave up 6 bases and J gave up 1 base; unmatched junction bases: 2. CDR3 in DNA: TGTGCCAGCAGAGGACAGGTTAACTATGGCTACACCTTC. Translation gives CASRGQVNYGYTF.

This sequence joins TRBV14 and TRBJ2-5; D is undetermined. Trimming pared 4 bases from V and 1 base from J, leaving 13 bases between. Per the germline V gene, CDR1 is SGHDN and CDR2 is FVKESK. The length of the CDR3 is 15 residues. Written as DNA, the CDR3 is TGTGCCAGCAGCCTCGAATTGGGCGTCCAAGAGACCCAGTACTTC. As protein: CASSLELGVQETQYF.